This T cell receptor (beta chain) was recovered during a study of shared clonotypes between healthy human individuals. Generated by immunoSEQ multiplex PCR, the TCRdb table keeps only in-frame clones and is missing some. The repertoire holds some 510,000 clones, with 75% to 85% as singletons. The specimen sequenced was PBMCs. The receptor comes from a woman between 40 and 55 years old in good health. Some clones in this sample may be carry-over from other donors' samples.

In DNA, the CDR3 is TGTGCCACCAGCAGACTTTCGACAGGGCCAGGGGAGCAGTACTTC. Translation gives CATSRLSTGPGEQYF. This sequence joins TRBV15 and TRBJ2-7; 7 bases are shared with TRBD1. CDR3 size: 15 residues. V lost 2 bases and J lost 7; bases outside the gene matches: 11. The germline CDR1 and CDR2 sequences are LNHNV and YYDKDF (reference sequence).